This T cell receptor (beta chain) was captured in a study of blood T cell repertoires in COVID-19. Study-level background: Acute and convalescent COVID-19 specimens originated in the United States, Italy and Spain. T cells, B-cell-depleted T cells, or PBMCs provided the cDNA or gDNA that served as material.

Seattle patient enrollment occurred during active infection, with longitudinal follow-up thereafter. Here immunoSEQ multiplex PCR was the method, and the copy in TCRdb shows in-frame clones only, minus some. The sample shows nearly 350,000 clones, 87% of them seen only once. This CDR3 has 15 amino acids. Germline values: CDR1 SGHTA, CDR2 FQGTGA. V lost 5 bases and J lost 1, with 13 bases in between. The chain employs TRBV7-3 and TRBJ2-3; tentative D call: TRBD2 (6 bases). The TCR originated in a woman aged 45 to 65 with COVID-19, enrolled during active disease. Sample: peripheral blood. CDR3 DNA: TGTGCCAGCAGCGGGTCCGGAGGGGGCACAGATACGCAGTATTTT. Encoded protein: CASSGSGGGTDTQYF.